This T cell receptor (beta chain) was sequenced in a study of T cell clonality in common variable immunodeficiency. Points from the study as a whole: Shared TCRbeta clones were fewer between CVID subjects than controls.

The V and J ends lost 1 base and 2 bases respectively, with 3 bases between them. The CDR3 has 11 amino acids. Looked up from germline, CDR1 is GTSNPN and CDR2 is SVGIG (reference sequence). TCRdb keeps only in-frame clones here, not all; method: immunoSEQ multiplex PCR. The repertoire consists of more than 55,000 clones, none detected only once. This clone showed up many times. What it recognizes is unknown. The read comes to an end 3 residues before the CDR3 does, leaving the germline J gene to fill in the end. This chain joins TRBV30 and TRBJ2-7; D is uncertain. Sequenced input: peripheral blood mononuclear cells. This TCR was recovered from a person aged 18 to 69 in good health. CDR3: CAWSEAYEQYF. The DNA read from the CDR3 is TGTGCCTGGAGTGAGGCCTACGAG.